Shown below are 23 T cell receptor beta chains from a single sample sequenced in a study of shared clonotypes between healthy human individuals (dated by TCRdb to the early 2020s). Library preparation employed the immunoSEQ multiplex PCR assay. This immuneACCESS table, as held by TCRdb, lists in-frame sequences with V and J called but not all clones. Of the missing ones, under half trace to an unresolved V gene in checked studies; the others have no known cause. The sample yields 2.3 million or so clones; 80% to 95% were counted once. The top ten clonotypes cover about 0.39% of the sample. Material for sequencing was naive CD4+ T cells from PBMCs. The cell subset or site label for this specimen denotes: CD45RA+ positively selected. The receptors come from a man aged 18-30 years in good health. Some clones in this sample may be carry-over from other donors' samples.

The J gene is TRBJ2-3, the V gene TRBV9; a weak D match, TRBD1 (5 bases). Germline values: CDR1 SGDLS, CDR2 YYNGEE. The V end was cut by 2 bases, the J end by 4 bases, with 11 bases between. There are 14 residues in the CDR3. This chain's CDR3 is CASSVGPQSDTQYF. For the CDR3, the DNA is TGTGCCAGCAGCGTGGGGCCACAGTCAGATACGCAGTATTTT.

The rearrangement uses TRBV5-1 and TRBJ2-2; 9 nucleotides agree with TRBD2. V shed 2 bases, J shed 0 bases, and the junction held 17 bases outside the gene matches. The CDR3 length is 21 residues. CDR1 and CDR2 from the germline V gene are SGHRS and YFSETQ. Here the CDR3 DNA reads TGCGCCAGCAGCTTTGCCCGCCGGGCTAGCGGGATAAGCGCGAACACCGGGGAGCTGTTTTTT. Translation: CASSFARRASGISANTGELFF.

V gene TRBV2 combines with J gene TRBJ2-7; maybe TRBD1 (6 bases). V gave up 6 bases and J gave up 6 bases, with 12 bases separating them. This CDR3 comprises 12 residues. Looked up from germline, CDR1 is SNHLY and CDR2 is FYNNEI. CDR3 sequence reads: CASRQGMGEQYF. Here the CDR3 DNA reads TGTGCCAGCAGACAGGGAATGGGCGAGCAGTACTTC. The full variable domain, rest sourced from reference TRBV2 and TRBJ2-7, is EPEVTQTPSHQVTQMGQEVILRCVPISNHLYFYWYRQILGQKVEFLVSFYNNEISEKSEIFDDQFSVERPDGSNFTLKIRSTKLEDSAMYFCASRQGMGEQYFGPGTRLTVT.

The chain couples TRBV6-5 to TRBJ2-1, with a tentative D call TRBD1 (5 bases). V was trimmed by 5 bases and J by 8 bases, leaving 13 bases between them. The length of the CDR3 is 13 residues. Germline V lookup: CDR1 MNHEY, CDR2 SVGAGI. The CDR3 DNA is TGTGCCAGCAGTAAGCTCCAGGGTTATGAGCAGTTCTTC. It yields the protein CASSKLQGYEQFF.

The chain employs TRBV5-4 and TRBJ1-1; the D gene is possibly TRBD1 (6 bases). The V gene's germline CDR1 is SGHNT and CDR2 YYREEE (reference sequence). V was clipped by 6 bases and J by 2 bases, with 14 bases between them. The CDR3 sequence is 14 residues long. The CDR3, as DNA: TGTGCCAGCACCCGTACGGGGGCAAACACTGAAGCTTTCTTT. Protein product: CASTRTGANTEAFF. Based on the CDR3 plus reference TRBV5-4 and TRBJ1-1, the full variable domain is ETGVTQSPTHLIKTRGQQVTLRCSSQSGHNTVSWYQQALGQGPQFIFQYYREEENGRGNFPPRFSGLQFPNYSSELNVNALELDDSALYLCASTRTGANTEAFFGQGTRLTVV.

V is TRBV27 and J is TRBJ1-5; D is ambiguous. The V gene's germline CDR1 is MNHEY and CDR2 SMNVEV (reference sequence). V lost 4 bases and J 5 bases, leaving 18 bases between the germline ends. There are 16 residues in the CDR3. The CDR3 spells CASSSQPGRPHQPQHF. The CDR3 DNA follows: TGTGCCAGCAGTTCACAGCCAGGCCGTCCCCATCAGCCCCAGCATTTT.

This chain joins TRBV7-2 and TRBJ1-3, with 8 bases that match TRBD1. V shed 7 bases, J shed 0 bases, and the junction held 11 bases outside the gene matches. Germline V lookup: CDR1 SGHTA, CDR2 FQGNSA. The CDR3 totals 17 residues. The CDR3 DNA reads TGTGCCAGCACTATCAACAGGGGGTCCATCTCTGGAAACACCATATATTTT. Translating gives CASTINRGSISGNTIYF.

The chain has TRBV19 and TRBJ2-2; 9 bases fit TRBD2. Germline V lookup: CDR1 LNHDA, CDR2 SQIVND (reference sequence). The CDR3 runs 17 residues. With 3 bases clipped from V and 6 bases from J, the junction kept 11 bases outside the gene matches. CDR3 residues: CASSMEGGGRVSGELFF. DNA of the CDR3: TGTGCCAGTAGTATGGAAGGGGGCGGGAGGGTCTCCGGGGAGCTGTTTTTT.

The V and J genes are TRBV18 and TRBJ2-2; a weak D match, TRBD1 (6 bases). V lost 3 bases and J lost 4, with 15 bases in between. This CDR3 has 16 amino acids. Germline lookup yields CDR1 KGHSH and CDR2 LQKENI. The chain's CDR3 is CASSPDSRGSTGELFF. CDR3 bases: TGTGCCAGCTCACCTGATTCCAGGGGCAGCACCGGGGAGCTGTTTTTT.

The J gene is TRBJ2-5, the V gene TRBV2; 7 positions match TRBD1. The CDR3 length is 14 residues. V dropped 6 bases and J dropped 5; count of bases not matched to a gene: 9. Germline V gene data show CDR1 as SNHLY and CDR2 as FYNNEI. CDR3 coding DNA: TGTGCCAGCAGCGCACAGGGGTCCGGCGAGACCCAGTACTTC. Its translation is CASSAQGSGETQYF.

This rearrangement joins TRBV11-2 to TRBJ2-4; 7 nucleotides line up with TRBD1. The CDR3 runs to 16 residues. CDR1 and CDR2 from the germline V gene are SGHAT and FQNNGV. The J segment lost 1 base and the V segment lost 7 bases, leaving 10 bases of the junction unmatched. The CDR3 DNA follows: TGTGCCAGCACCGACTACAGGGGAATGGCCAAAAACATTCAGTACTTC. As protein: CASTDYRGMAKNIQYF.

The CDR3 DNA reads TGTGCCAGTAGTGTATTGGGACTAGGCACAGATACGCAGTATTTT. Its protein product is CASSVLGLGTDTQYF. The V call is TRBV19, the J call TRBJ2-3, with 8 bases fitting TRBD2. Germline V lookup: CDR1 LNHDA, CDR2 SQIVND (reference sequence). The CDR3 is 15 amino acids. V shed 5 bases and J 1 base; nucleotides not matched to a gene: 5.

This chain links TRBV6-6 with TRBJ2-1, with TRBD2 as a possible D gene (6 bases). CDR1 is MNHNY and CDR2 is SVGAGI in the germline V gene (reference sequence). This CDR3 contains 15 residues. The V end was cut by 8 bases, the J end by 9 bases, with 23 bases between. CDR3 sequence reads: CASPPNGRLVGEQFF. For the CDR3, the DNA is TGTGCCAGCCCCCCGAACGGGAGATTAGTAGGTGAGCAGTTCTTC.

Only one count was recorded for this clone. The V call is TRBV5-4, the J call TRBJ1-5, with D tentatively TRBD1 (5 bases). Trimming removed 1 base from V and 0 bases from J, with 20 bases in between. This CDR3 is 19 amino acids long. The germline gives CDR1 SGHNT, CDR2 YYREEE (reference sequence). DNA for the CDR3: TGTGCCAGCAGCTTGCTCTTCAGGGTCGGGGCCTATAGCAATCAGCCCCAGCATTTT. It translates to CASSLLFRVGAYSNQPQHF.

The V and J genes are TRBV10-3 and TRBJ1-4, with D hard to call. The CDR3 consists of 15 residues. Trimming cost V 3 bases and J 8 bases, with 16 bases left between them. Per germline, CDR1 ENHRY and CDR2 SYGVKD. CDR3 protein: CAISEMGRAGEKLFF. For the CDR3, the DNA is TGTGCCATCAGTGAAATGGGGAGGGCGGGAGAAAAACTGTTTTTT.

The CDR3 DNA sequence: TGTGCCAGCAGCCTTAACCCGCACTACAATGAGCAGTTCTTC. It encodes CASSLNPHYNEQFF. The rearrangement links TRBV5-6 to TRBJ2-1; no firm D call. V was cut by 4 bases and J by 3 bases, with 11 bases left in between. The germline V gene encodes CDR1 SGHDT and CDR2 YYEEEE. The CDR3 is made up of 14 amino acids. Variable domain in full (rest from reference TRBV5-6 and TRBJ2-1): DAGVTQSPTHLIKTRGQQVTLRCSPKSGHDTVSWYQQALGQGPQFIFQYYEEEERQRGNFPDRFSGHQFPNYSSELNVNALLLGDSALYLCASSLNPHYNEQFFGPGTRLTVL.

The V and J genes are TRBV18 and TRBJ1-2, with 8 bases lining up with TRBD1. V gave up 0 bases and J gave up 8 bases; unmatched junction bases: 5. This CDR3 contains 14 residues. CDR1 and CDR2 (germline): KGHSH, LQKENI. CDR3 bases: TGTGCCAGCTCACCACCCAGGGGGCTGCAAGGCTACACCTTC. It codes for CASSPPRGLQGYTF.

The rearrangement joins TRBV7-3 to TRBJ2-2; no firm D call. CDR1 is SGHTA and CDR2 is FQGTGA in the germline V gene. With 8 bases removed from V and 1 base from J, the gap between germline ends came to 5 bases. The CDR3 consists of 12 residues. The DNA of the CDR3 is TGTGCCAGCGGATGGAACACCGGGGAGCTGTTTTTT. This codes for CASGWNTGELFF.

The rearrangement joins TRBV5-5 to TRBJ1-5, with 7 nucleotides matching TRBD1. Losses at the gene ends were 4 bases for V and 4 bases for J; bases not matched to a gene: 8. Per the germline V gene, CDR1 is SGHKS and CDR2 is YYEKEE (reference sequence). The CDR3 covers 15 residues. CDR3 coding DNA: TGTGCCAGCAGCCTCCGGACAGGCCAAAATCAGCCCCAGCATTTT. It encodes CASSLRTGQNQPQHF.

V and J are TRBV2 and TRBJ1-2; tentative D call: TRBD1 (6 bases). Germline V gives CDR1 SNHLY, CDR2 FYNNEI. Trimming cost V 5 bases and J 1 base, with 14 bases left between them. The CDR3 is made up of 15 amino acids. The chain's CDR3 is CASSYWTELNYGYTF. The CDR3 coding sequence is TGTGCCAGCAGTTACTGGACAGAGCTTAACTATGGCTACACCTTC.

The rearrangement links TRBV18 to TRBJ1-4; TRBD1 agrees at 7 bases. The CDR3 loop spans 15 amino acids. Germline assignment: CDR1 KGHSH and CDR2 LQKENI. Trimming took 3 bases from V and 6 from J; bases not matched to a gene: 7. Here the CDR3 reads CASSPAGQAHEKLFF. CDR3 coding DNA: TGTGCCAGCTCACCCGCCGGACAGGCACATGAAAAACTGTTTTTT.

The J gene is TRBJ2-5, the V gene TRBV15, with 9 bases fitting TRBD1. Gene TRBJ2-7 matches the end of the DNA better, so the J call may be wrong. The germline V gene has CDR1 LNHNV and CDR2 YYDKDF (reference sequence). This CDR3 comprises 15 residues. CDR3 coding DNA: TGTGCCACCAGCAGAGATGGAACAGGGGGCGACGAGCAGTACTTC. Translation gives CATSRDGTGGDEQYF.

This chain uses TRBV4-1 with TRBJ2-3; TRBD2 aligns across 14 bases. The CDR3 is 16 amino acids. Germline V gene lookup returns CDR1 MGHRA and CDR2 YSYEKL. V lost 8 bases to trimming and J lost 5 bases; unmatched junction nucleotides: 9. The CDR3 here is CASAWGTSGGRDTQYF. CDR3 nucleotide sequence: TGCGCCAGCGCGTGGGGGACTAGCGGGGGTAGAGATACGCAGTATTTT.